Below, 3 T cell receptor beta chains from the same sample are listed, as sequenced in a study of blood T cell repertoires in COVID-19. Repertoires were generated with immunoSEQ multiplex PCR, while TCRdb's copy carries only in-frame clones and drops some. There are 150,000 to 200,000 clones in the sample; 81% occur only once, and approximately 11% lies in the top ten. The sample taken for sequencing was peripheral blood. The receptors were sampled from a human donor in a cohort sampled during active COVID-19.

The J gene is TRBJ1-1, the V gene TRBV29-1; 7 bases match TRBD1. CDR3 size: 13 residues. Germline loops: CDR1 SQVTM, CDR2 ANQGSEA. Unmatched junction bases numbered 10, after V lost 7 bases and J lost 5 bases. The CDR3 loop is CSARGTYLTEAFF. The CDR3 DNA reads as TGCAGCGCCAGGGGGACGTATTTAACTGAAGCTTTCTTT.

This chain joins TRBV6-6 and TRBJ2-2; possibly TRBD2 for D (6 bases). The germline V gene encodes CDR1 MNHNY and CDR2 SVGAGI (reference sequence). V gave up 5 bases and J gave up 7 bases, with 23 bases separating them. CDR3 size: 17 residues. The CDR3 sequence: CASSHSTGTFSIGELFF. CDR3 nucleotides: TGTGCCAGCAGTCATTCAACCGGGACTTTTAGCATCGGGGAGCTGTTTTTT.

The chain combines TRBV5-4 with TRBJ1-3; no reliable D call. Germline V CDR1 and CDR2: SGHNT, YYREEE (reference sequence). The V and J ends lost 4 bases and 0 bases respectively, with 5 bases between them. The CDR3 runs 13 residues. The DNA for the CDR3 is TGTGCCAGCAGCCAAAACTCTGGAAACACCATATATTTT. This encodes CASSQNSGNTIYF.